These 29 T cell receptor beta chains share one sample of origin, sequenced in a study of shared clonotypes between healthy human individuals. The method was immunoSEQ multiplex PCR; TCRdb's version includes in-frame clones alone and lacks a portion of them. This table has approximately 330,000 clones, 70% to 75% appearing once. Input material: memory CD4+ T cells sorted from blood. As for subset: CD45RA-negative fraction. The receptors shown here come from a man younger than 45 in good health.

The gene calls are TRBV27 and TRBJ1-5, with D unresolved. V was shortened by 1 base and J by 0 bases, with 10 bases between the two germline ends. The V gene's germline CDR1 is MNHEY and CDR2 SMNVEV (reference sequence). The CDR3 is 16 residues long. CDR3 in amino acids: CASSLLASNSNQPQHF. DNA for the CDR3: TGTGCCAGCAGTTTATTAGCCAGCAATAGCAATCAGCCCCAGCATTTT.

The V gene is TRBV2, the J gene TRBJ2-5, with D tentatively TRBD2 (7 bases). CDR1 SNHLY and CDR2 FYNNEI come from the germline V gene. Trimming took 4 bases from V and 3 from J, leaving 15 bases between them. The CDR3 spans 15 residues. In nucleotides, the CDR3 is TGTGCCAGCAGTGTGGCTAGGGGGGGAGAAGAGACCCAGTACTTC. Encoded protein: CASSVARGGEETQYF.

Regarding this clone: A far larger clone differs by one base, so this is likely a read error. This sequence joins TRBV29-1 and TRBJ1-2; the D is unclear. Germline values: CDR1 SQVTM, CDR2 ANQGSEA. The germline V and J ends were trimmed by 8 bases and 9 bases, with 16 bases remaining between them. This CDR3 is built from 11 residues. CDR3 protein: CSSAVLGSYTF. The CDR3, as DNA: TGCAGCTCCGCGGTGTTAGGGAGCTACACCTTC.

This clone was observed once. The chain joins TRBV25-1 to TRBJ2-3; unclear D gene. V lost 7 bases and J lost 4, with 9 bases in between. The CDR3 consists of 12 residues. Germline V CDR1 and CDR2: MGHDK, SYGVNS. The CDR3 protein is CASNKDSDTQYF. The CDR3 bases are TGTGCCAGCAATAAAGACTCAGATACGCAGTATTTT. Full variable domain (missing parts from reference TRBV25-1 and TRBJ2-3): EADIYQTPRYLVIGTGKKITLECSQTMGHDKMYWYQQDPGMELHLIHYSYGVNSTEKGDLSSESTVSRIRTEHFPLTLESARPSHTSQYLCASNKDSDTQYFGPGTRLTVL.

The V gene is TRBV7-3, the J gene TRBJ2-7, with TRBD1 matching over 9 bases. Germline V gene data show CDR1 as SGHTA and CDR2 as FQGTGA. V gave up 2 bases and J gave up 2 bases; unmatched junction bases: 7. The CDR3 has 16 residues. DNA of the CDR3: TGTGCCAGCAGCTTAGACCCGGGACAGGGTCCCTACGAGCAGTACTTC. Its translation: CASSLDPGQGPYEQYF. Full variable domain (remainder filled in from reference TRBV7-3 and TRBJ2-7): GAGVSQTPSNKVTEKGKYVELRCDPISGHTALYWYRQSLGQGPEFLIYFQGTGAADDSGLPNDRFFAVRPEGSVSTLKIQRTERGDSAVYLCASSLDPGQGPYEQYFGPGTRLTVT.

The rearrangement joins TRBV2 to TRBJ1-5; 7 nucleotides match TRBD1. Trimming cost V 10 bases and J 2 bases; bases outside gene matches: 8. Germline loops: CDR1 SNHLY, CDR2 FYNNEI. This CDR3 has 14 residues. CDR3 DNA sequence: TGTGCCACGACAGGGACGAATGGCAATCAGCCCCAGCATTTT. The encoded protein is CATTGTNGNQPQHF.

This chain uses TRBV5-1 with TRBJ2-1; TRBD1 matches at 9 bases. Germline V lookup: CDR1 SGHRS, CDR2 YFSETQ. This CDR3 comprises 16 residues. Unmatched junction bases numbered 7, after V lost 0 bases and J lost 6 bases. The CDR3 here is CASSLVQGATRNEQFF. For the CDR3, the DNA is TGCGCCAGCAGCTTGGTACAGGGGGCGACGCGCAATGAGCAGTTCTTC.

This chain connects TRBV28 to TRBJ1-5, with TRBD1 identical over 7 bases. The germline gives CDR1 MDHEN, CDR2 SYDVKM. The CDR3 contains 17 residues. With 6 bases clipped from V and 10 bases from J, the junction kept 21 bases outside the gene matches. Here the CDR3 reads CASSLGATGAAFGPQHF. The CDR3 nucleotides read TGTGCCAGCAGCTTAGGAGCTACAGGGGCTGCGTTTGGACCCCAGCATTTT.

This clone was seen a handful of times. This chain uses TRBV6-1 with TRBJ1-3; TRBD1 matches at 8 bases. Germline trimming cut 6 bases from V and 0 bases from J; bases unmatched to any gene: 4. CDR1 and CDR2 from the germline V gene are MNHNS and SASEGT. The CDR3 has 15 residues. CDR3 nucleotide sequence: TGTGCCAGCAGAGCCACAGGGGGCTCTGGAAACACCATATATTTT. Translating gives CASRATGGSGNTIYF.

The V call is TRBV14, the J call TRBJ1-2; the D is unclear. V was clipped by 0 bases and J by 4 bases, with 12 bases between them. CDR1 is SGHDN, CDR2 FVKESK, per germline. CDR3 length: 15 residues. The CDR3 reads CASSQDLTASYGYTF. In DNA, the CDR3 is TGTGCCAGCAGCCAAGATTTGACGGCCTCCTATGGCTACACCTTC.

This clone was seen more than once but under ten times. The gene calls are TRBV29-1 and TRBJ2-3, with TRBD2 identical over 9 bases. Per the germline V gene, CDR1 is SQVTM and CDR2 is ANQGSEA. Unmatched junction bases numbered 10, after V lost 7 bases and J lost 2 bases. There are 15 residues in the CDR3. Here the CDR3 DNA reads TGCAGCGCAGAAACTAGCGGGCCCTCCACAGATACGCAGTATTTT. It encodes CSAETSGPSTDTQYF.

The V gene is TRBV7-2, the J gene TRBJ1-6; TRBD1 is a possible D gene (5 bases). The CDR3 loop spans 16 amino acids. CDR1 SGHTA and CDR2 FQGNSA come from the germline V gene. Trimming stripped 0 bases from V and 11 bases from J, with 17 bases between. For the CDR3, the DNA is TGTGCCAGCAGCTTAGCTCTACAGGCCCGAGGGGCACCCCTCCACTTT. It encodes CASSLALQARGAPLHF.

This clone was observed a single time. V gene TRBV6-1 combines with J gene TRBJ2-5; D possibly uses TRBD1 or TRBD2 (5 bases each). The CDR3 has 14 residues. CDR1 MNHNS and CDR2 SASEGT come from the germline V gene. V was trimmed by 4 bases and J by 1 base, leaving 10 bases between them. CDR3 residues: CASSVRDAQETQYF. CDR3 DNA sequence: TGTGCCAGCAGTGTCCGGGACGCCCAAGAGACCCAGTACTTC.

The rearrangement links TRBV7-2 to TRBJ2-7; the D gene is possibly TRBD2 (6 bases). The CDR3 runs to 15 residues. The germline CDR1 and CDR2 sequences are SGHTA and FQGNSA. The V and J ends lost 1 base and 4 bases respectively, with 14 bases between them. CDR3 coding DNA: TGTGCCAGCAGCTTAGTTGCTAGCGAGACTTACGAGCAGTACTTC. Protein: CASSLVASETYEQYF.

Only one count was recorded for this clone. The chain uses TRBV7-9 and TRBJ2-1; D is possibly TRBD1 or TRBD2 (5 bases each). Trimming pared 5 bases from V and 7 bases from J, leaving 24 bases between. Germline V lookup: CDR1 SEHNR, CDR2 FQNEAQ (reference sequence). CDR3 length: 17 amino acids. CDR3 protein: CASSRDLTTLFANEQFF. As DNA, the CDR3 is TGTGCCAGCAGCCGGGACCTCACAACCCTTTTTGCGAATGAGCAGTTCTTC.

The rearrangement links TRBV18 to TRBJ2-1; 7 positions match TRBD2. J was trimmed by 4 bases and V by 4 bases; bases with no gene match: 7. The CDR3 loop spans 15 amino acids. Germline CDR1 reads KGHSH; CDR2 reads LQKENI. The CDR3, as DNA: TGTGCCAGCTCACTCGGACTAGATGGATACAATGAGCAGTTCTTC. Protein product: CASSLGLDGYNEQFF.

The chain employs TRBV2 and TRBJ2-3, with 8 nucleotides matching TRBD2. Germline V lookup: CDR1 SNHLY, CDR2 FYNNEI. The CDR3 length is 14 residues. Unmatched junction bases numbered 8, after V lost 8 bases and J lost 4 bases. The CDR3 nucleotides read TGTGCCAGCTCGAGGACTAGCATCGCAGATACGCAGTATTTT. Translation: CASSRTSIADTQYF.

Comments on this clone: Other DNA sequences from this sample encode an identical CDR3 as well. This chain joins TRBV29-1 and TRBJ2-5; TRBD2 aligns across 8 bases. CDR3 length equals 12 residues. V gave up 5 bases and J gave up 5 bases; unmatched junction bases: 4. In germline, CDR1 is SQVTM, CDR2 ANQGSEA. The CDR3 spells CSVLSGGETQYF. As DNA, the CDR3 is TGCAGCGTTTTGTCGGGGGGGGAGACCCAGTACTTC.

This rearrangement joins TRBV7-2 to TRBJ2-2; 11 nucleotides align to TRBD2. V shed 5 bases, J shed 2 bases, and the junction held 4 bases outside the gene matches. Germline CDR1 reads SGHTA; CDR2 reads FQGNSA. This CDR3 is built from 16 residues. The CDR3 loop is CASSLGTSGNTGELFF. CDR3 sequence (DNA): TGTGCCAGCAGCCTCGGGACTAGCGGCAACACCGGGGAGCTGTTTTTT.

The chain uses TRBV2 and TRBJ1-1; no definite D call. Germline assignment: CDR1 SNHLY and CDR2 FYNNEI. CDR3 length: 8 residues. Deletions cut 8 bases from V and 13 bases from J, with 8 bases between. CDR3 nucleotides: TGTGCCAGCCAATTGAGTTTCTTT. Amino acid sequence: CASQLSFF.

The rearrangement joins TRBV30 to TRBJ2-4; 12 bases align to TRBD2. J was trimmed by 9 bases and V by 1 base; bases with no gene match: 4. Per the germline V gene, CDR1 is GTSNPN and CDR2 is SVGIG (reference sequence). This CDR3 is built from 14 residues. CDR3 loop: CAWSASGRGGIQYF. The CDR3 region has the DNA TGTGCCTGGAGTGCTAGCGGGAGGGGCGGCATTCAGTACTTC.

The CDR3 sequence is CASSPTYEQYF. The CDR3 nucleotides are TGTGCCAGCAGCCCAACCTACGAGCAGTACTTC. J is TRBJ2-7 and V is TRBV13; D is undetermined. V lost 5 bases and J lost 2, with 4 bases in between. There are 11 residues in the CDR3. Germline V lookup: CDR1 PRHDT, CDR2 FYEKMQ (reference sequence).

In DNA, the CDR3 is TGTGCCAGCAGTTTAGCGGGAGGGCCCGGGGAGCTGTTTTTT. Its protein is CASSLAGGPGELFF. The chain employs TRBV28 and TRBJ2-2; TRBD2 aligns across 9 bases. The germline V gene has CDR1 MDHEN and CDR2 SYDVKM. The length of the CDR3 is 14 residues. With V trimmed by 2 bases and J by 6 bases, 1 base remained unmatched.

V and J are TRBV6-5 and TRBJ2-7; weak D call: TRBD1 (5 bases). The CDR3 covers 12 residues. Germline V CDR1 and CDR2: MNHEY, SVGAGI. V lost 4 bases and J 7 bases, leaving 11 bases between the germline ends. CDR3 in DNA: TGTGCCAGCAGTTCCAGGGTTGGGGAGCAGTACTTC. Encoded protein: CASSSRVGEQYF.

The V gene is TRBV5-4, the J gene TRBJ2-7, with D unresolved. Germline values: CDR1 SGHNT, CDR2 YYREEE (reference sequence). The CDR3 covers 14 residues. V shed 0 bases and J shed 2 bases, with 9 bases lying between them. CDR3 coding DNA: TGTGCCAGCAGCTTGGGCAGGACGACCTACGAGCAGTACTTC. Its protein is CASSLGRTTYEQYF. Combining the CDR3 with reference TRBV5-4 and TRBJ2-7 gives the whole variable domain ETGVTQSPTHLIKTRGQQVTLRCSSQSGHNTVSWYQQALGQGPQFIFQYYREEENGRGNFPPRFSGLQFPNYSSELNVNALELDDSALYLCASSLGRTTYEQYFGPGTRLTVT.

The rearrangement joins TRBV18 to TRBJ1-4; D unclear. This CDR3 is 14 amino acids long. V was trimmed by 3 bases and J by 6 bases, leaving 11 bases between them. Germline loops: CDR1 KGHSH, CDR2 LQKENI. DNA of the CDR3: TGTGCCAGCTCACCGAGTGAGAGAGATGAAAAACTGTTTTTT. Translation gives CASSPSERDEKLFF. The variable domain in full, with the rest retrieved from reference TRBV18 and TRBJ1-4, is NAGVMQNPRHLVRRRGQEARLRCSPMKGHSHVYWYRQLPEEGLKFMVYLQKENIIDESGMPKERFSAEFPKEGPSILRIQQVVRGDSAAYFCASSPSERDEKLFFGSGTQLSVL.

CDR3 nucleotide sequence: TGTGCCAGCAGCCCCTCCAGGGCCCGGAATGAGCAGTTCTTC. This encodes CASSPSRARNEQFF. The chain uses TRBV5-5 and TRBJ2-1; a possible D gene is TRBD1 (5 bases). Looked up from germline, CDR1 is SGHKS and CDR2 is YYEKEE (reference sequence). V was cut by 4 bases and J by 7 bases, with 15 bases left in between. The CDR3 contains 14 residues.

This clone appeared many times. V gene TRBV6-1 combines with J gene TRBJ1-1; tentative D call: TRBD1 (5 bases). V was cut by 4 bases and J by 4 bases, with 13 bases left in between. The CDR3 consists of 14 residues. The germline V gene encodes CDR1 MNHNS and CDR2 SASEGT. The CDR3 bases are TGTGCCAGCAGTGGCCGGGACGGACTCACTGAAGCTTTCTTT. Translated: CASSGRDGLTEAFF.

In nucleotides, the CDR3 is TGTGCCATAGCTAGTGTAAGACCCGGAAGGGGGCCCGGCTACACCTTC. It translates to CAIASVRPGRGPGYTF. V is TRBV28 and J is TRBJ1-2; 7 positions agree with TRBD1. This CDR3 region has 16 residues. Germline V gene lookup returns CDR1 MDHEN and CDR2 SYDVKM. V shed 10 bases, J shed 8 bases, and the junction held 22 bases outside the gene matches.